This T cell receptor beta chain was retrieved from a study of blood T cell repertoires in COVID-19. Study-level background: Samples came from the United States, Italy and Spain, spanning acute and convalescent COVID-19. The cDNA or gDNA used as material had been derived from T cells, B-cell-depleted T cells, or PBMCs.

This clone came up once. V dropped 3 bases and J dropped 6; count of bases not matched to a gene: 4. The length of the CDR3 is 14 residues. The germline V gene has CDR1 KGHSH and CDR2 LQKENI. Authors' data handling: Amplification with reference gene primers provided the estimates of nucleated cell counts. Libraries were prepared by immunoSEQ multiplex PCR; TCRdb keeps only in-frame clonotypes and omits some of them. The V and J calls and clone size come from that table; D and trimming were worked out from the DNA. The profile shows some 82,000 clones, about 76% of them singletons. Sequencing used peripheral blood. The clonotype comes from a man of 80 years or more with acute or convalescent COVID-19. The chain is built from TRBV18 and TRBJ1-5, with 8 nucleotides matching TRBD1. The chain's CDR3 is CASSPAGGGQPQHF. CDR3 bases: TGTGCCAGCTCACCGGCAGGGGGCGGTCAGCCCCAGCATTTT.